Sequencing of this TCR beta chain was carried out in a study of CD8 T cells in ankylosing spondylitis. TCRdb ran MiXCR on the 5' RACE reads and lists one entry per CDR3 protein. The sample lists some 63,000 distinct CDR3 sequences; 6.2% were seen once. The sample holds many counts of this clonotype. The CDR3 extends over 14 amino acids. Germline V gives CDR1 SEHNR, CDR2 FQNEAQ (reference sequence). The V segment lost 5 bases and the J segment 6 bases; nucleotides outside the gene matches: 8. The V gene is TRBV7-9, the J gene TRBJ2-7; 9 bases agree with TRBD2. Specimen: synovial fluid, either unsorted or a sorted T cell fraction (not recorded which). The sequence was obtained from a male donor with ankylosing spondylitis. Written as DNA, the CDR3 is TGTGCCAGCAGCCCCGGGACTAGCATCCGCGAGCAGTACTTC. This codes for CASSPGTSIREQYF.